This is a list of T cell receptor beta chains from one sample in a study of blood T cell repertoires in COVID-19. Assay used: immunoSEQ multiplex PCR; TCRdb lists only in-frame clones, some missing. The sample records around 460,000 clones, roughly 89% being singletons. Sequenced material: peripheral blood. Every receptor here comes from a man aged 18 to 30 with COVID-19, enrolled during active disease. CDR3s include the opening cysteine and the closing phenylalanine or tryptophan. D genes are given only for firm matches. Some rows mark clone size as missing; the rest say once, few, many or name a class of expanded clone.

V gene,J gene,clone size,D gene,CDR3 DNA,CDR3 protein
TRBV5-1,TRBJ2-2,NA,NA,TGCGCCAGCACCGCGGACTCGAACACCGGGGAGCTGTTTTTT,CASTADSNTGELFF
TRBV3-1/TRBV3-2,TRBJ1-1,NA,TRBD1,TGTGCCAGCAAGAATATCCTACAGGGGGCGAACACTGAAGCTTTCTTT,CASKNILQGANTEAFF
TRBV10-1,TRBJ1-5,NA,NA,TGCGCCAGCAGTGAGAGGGAGGGCAAGAGGGGGGATCAGCCCCAGCATTTT,CASSEREGKRGDQPQHF
TRBV9,TRBJ2-1,once,TRBD2,TGTGCCAGCAGCGGACTAGCGGGAGAGAGCTCCTACAATGAGCAGTTCTTC,CASSGLAGESSYNEQFF
TRBV13,TRBJ1-2,few,TRBD1,TGTGCCAGCAGCCTAGGACAGGGCTATGGCTACACCTTC,CASSLGQGYGYTF
TRBV2,TRBJ2-2,once,TRBD2,TGTGCCAGCAGTGGCCCGGGACTAGCGGGGGGGCTTGACACCGGGGAGCTGTTTTTT,CASSGPGLAGGLDTGELFF
TRBV6-5,TRBJ2-1,NA,NA,TGTGCCAGCCGGAGGGACTCCTACAATGAGCAGTTCTTC,CASRRDSYNEQFF
TRBV5-1,TRBJ2-7,NA,NA,TGCGCCAGCAGCTTGGTTGTTGGTGGCAGGGCCTACGAGCAGTACTTC,CASSLVVGGRAYEQYF
TRBV19,TRBJ1-2,NA,TRBD1,TGTGCCAGTAGTCCTCCCGGGACAGTCTACACCTTC,CASSPPGTVYTF
TRBV4-2,TRBJ2-7,once,TRBD2,TGTGCCAGCAGCCAAGAGGGACTAGCGGGTAACTACGAGCAGTACTTC,CASSQEGLAGNYEQYF
TRBV6-6,TRBJ2-1,NA,NA,TGTGCCAGCAGGGATTCGGGGAAAGCCGCAAGTGAGCAGTTCTTC,CASRDSGKAASEQFF
TRBV16,TRBJ1-3,NA,TRBD1,TGTGCCAGCAGCCGCGGACAGGTGACTCTTGGAAACACCATATATTTT,CASSRGQVTLGNTIYF
TRBV5-1,TRBJ2-7,NA,NA,TGCGCCAGCAGCCTCGGTCTAGGGGGTTCCTACGAGCAGTACTTC,CASSLGLGGSYEQYF
TRBV18,TRBJ1-5,NA,TRBD1,TGTGCCAGCATGGACAGGGTAGGACAGCCCCAGCATTTT,CASMDRVGQPQHF
TRBV5-1,TRBJ1-4,once,TRBD1,TGCGCCAGCAGCTGGGACCCGACAGGGCACAATGAAAAACTGTTTTTT,CASSWDPTGHNEKLFF
TRBV24-1,TRBJ2-1,NA,TRBD2,TGTGCCACCAGTGATGAGCTAGCGGGAGGAGGCAATGAGCAGTTCTTC,CATSDELAGGGNEQFF